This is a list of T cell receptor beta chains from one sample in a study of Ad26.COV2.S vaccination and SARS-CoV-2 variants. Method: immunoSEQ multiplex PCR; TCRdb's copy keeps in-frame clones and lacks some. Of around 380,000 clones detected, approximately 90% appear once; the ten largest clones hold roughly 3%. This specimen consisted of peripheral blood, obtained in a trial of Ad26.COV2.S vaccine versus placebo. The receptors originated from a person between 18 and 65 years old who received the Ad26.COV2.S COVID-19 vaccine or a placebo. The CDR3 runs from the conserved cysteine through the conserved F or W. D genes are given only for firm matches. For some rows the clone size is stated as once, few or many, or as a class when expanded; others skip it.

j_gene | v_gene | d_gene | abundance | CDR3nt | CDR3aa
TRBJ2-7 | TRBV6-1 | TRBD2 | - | TGTGCCAGCAGTGCCGGACTAGCGGGGGGCCGTCCCTACGAGCAGTACTTC | CASSAGLAGGRPYEQYF
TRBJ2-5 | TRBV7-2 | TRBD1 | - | TGTGCCAGCAGCTCATACAGGGGGCCCCAAGGAGAGACCCAGTACTTC | CASSSYRGPQGETQYF
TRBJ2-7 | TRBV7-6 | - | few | TGTGCCAGCAGCCTACAGGGATACGAGCAGTACTTC | CASSLQGYEQYF
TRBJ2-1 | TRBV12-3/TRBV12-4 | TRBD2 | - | TGTGCCAGCAGTTCAACACTCGGGGGGGCTTTGTTCTTC | CASSSTLGGALFF
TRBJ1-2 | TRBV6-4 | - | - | TGTGCCAGCAGCGTAGGGGGGTCCGGCTATGGCTACACCTTC | CASSVGGSGYGYTF
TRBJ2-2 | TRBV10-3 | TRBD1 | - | TGTGCCTCCAGCCCCGACAGGGGAGCCCACACCGGGGAGCTGTTTTTT | CASSPDRGAHTGELFF
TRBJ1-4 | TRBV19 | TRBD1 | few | TGTGCCAGCGGCCTCGGGACAGGGGGCCTTAGTGAAAAACTGTTTTTT | CASGLGTGGLSEKLFF
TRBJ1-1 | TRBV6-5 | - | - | TGTGCCAGCAGGGTACAGGGATTTAACACTGAAGCTTTCTTT | CASRVQGFNTEAFF
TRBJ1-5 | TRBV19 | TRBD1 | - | TGTGCCAGTAGCACAGGGGGCCATCAGCCCCAGCATTTT | CASSTGGHQPQHF
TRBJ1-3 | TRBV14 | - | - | TGTGCCAGCAGCCGACAGGTTGCTTCGTCTGGAAACACCATATATTTT | CASSRQVASSGNTIYF
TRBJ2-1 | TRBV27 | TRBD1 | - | TGTGCCAGCACTGTCTCGGGACAGATTAATGAGCAGTTCTTC | CASTVSGQINEQFF
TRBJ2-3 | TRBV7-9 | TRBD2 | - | TGTGCCAGCAGCTTAAGAACTAGCGGGGGGAGTGGTACGCAGTATTTT | CASSLRTSGGSGTQYF
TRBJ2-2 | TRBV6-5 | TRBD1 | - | TGTGCCAGTCGACAGGGGACACCCGGGGAGCTGTTTTTT | CASRQGTPGELFF
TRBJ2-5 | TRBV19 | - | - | TGTGCCAGTAGTATGGGAACCCAAGAGACCCAGTACTTC | CASSMGTQETQYF
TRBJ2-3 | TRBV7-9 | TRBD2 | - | TGTGCCGGACGCTCGAGCGGGGTCAGCACAGATACGCAGTATTTT | CAGRSSGVSTDTQYF
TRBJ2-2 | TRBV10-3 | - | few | TGTGCCATCAGTAAAATTGAGTTGGGCGGGGAGCTGTTTTTT | CAISKIELGGELFF
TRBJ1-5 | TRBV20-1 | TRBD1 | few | TGCAGTGCAAGTACAGGGGTTCAGCCCCAGCATTTT | CSASTGVQPQHF
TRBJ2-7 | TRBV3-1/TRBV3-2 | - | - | TGTGCCAGCAGCCGGGGTTACGAGCAGTACTTC | CASSRGYEQYF
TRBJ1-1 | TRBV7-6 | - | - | TGTGCCAGCAGCTTAGTAGGGGACGGCGAAGCTTTCTTT | CASSLVGDGEAFF
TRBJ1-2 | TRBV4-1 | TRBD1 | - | TGCGCCAGCAGATTGGGACAGGGGGACGTTAACTATGGCTACACCTTC | CASRLGQGDVNYGYTF
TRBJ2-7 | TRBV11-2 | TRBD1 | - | TGTGCCAGCAGCATTGGGGTGACAGGGTGGAACGAGCAGTACTTC | CASSIGVTGWNEQYF
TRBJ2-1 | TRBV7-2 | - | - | TGTGCCAGCAGCCCCGGAGTCAATGAGCAGTTCTTC | CASSPGVNEQFF
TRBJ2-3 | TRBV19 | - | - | TGTGCCAGTAAAGATAACAGGCACTTGAAGACAGATACGCAGTATTTT | CASKDNRHLKTDTQYF
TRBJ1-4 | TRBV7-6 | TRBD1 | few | TGTGCCAGCAGCTTGGTTGGACAGGGGAAGGAAAAACTGTTTTTT | CASSLVGQGKEKLFF
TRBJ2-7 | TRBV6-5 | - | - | TGTGCCAGCAGCGTCGTCTCCTACGAGCAGTACTTC | CASSVVSYEQYF
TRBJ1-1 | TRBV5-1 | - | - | TGCGCCAGCAGCTTGGAGGGAGTATGGAACACTGAAGCTTTCTTT | CASSLEGVWNTEAFF
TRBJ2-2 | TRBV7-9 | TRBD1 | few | TGTGCCAGCAGCTTAGACAGGGGTAACACCGGGGAGCTGTTTTTT | CASSLDRGNTGELFF
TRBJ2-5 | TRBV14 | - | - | TGTGCCAGCAGCCACCGCCGGGGGTCGGGGGCCCCAGAGACCCAGTACTTC | CASSHRRGSGAPETQYF
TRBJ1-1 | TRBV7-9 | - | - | TGTGCCAGCAGCGCTCACGGAATGAACACTGAAGCTTTCTTT | CASSAHGMNTEAFF
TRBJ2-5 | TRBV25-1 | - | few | TGTGCCAGCAGTGAAGAGACCCAGTACTTC | CASSEETQYF
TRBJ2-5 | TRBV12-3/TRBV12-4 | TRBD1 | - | TGTGCCAGCAGCTGGGACAGGGAAGAGACCCAGTACTTC | CASSWDREETQYF
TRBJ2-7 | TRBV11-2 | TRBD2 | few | TGTGCCAGCAGCCCCTCGGGGGGTAACTACGAGCAGTACTTC | CASSPSGGNYEQYF
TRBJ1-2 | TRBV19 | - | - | TGTGCCAGTAGTCCCGTCTACGGGGCTAACTATGGCTACACCTTC | CASSPVYGANYGYTF
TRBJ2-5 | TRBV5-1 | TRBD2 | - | TGCGCCAGCAGCCAAAGACTAGCGGGCGAGACCCAGTACTTC | CASSQRLAGETQYF
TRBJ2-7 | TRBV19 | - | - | TGTGCCAGTAGTATCCAGCGGACAGTAAATTCCTACGAGCAGTACTTC | CASSIQRTVNSYEQYF
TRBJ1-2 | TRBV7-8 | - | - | TGTGCCAGCAGCCAAGGGGGTGGCTACACCTTC | CASSQGGGYTF
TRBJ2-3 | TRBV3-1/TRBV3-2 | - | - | TGTGCCAGCAGCCCGGAGTTTACAGATACGCAGTATTTT | CASSPEFTDTQYF
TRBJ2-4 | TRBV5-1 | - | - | TGCGCCAGCAGCGATTTCTACCGGGAAAACATTCAGTACTTC | CASSDFYRENIQYF
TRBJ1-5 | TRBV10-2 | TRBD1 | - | TGCGCCAGCAGCCTCCAGGGGGTTCAGCCCCAGCATTTT | CASSLQGVQPQHF
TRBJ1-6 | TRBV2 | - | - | TGTGCCAGCAGTGAGGAGAACAGGGTTTATTCACCCCTCCACTTT | CASSEENRVYSPLHF
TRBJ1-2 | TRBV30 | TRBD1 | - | TGTGCCTGGAGGATACAGGGGGCTCTTAACTATGGCTACACCTTC | CAWRIQGALNYGYTF
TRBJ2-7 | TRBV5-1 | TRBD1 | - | TGCGCCAGCAGCTTGGCGGGACAGGGGTGGGAGCAGTACTTC | CASSLAGQGWEQYF
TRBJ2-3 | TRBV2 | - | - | TGTGCCAGCAACCAGGGGGGGCTGAGCACAGATACGCAGTATTTT | CASNQGGLSTDTQYF
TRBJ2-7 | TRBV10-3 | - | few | TGTGCCATCAGTGAGTCCCTTAGTTACGAGCAGTACTTC | CAISESLSYEQYF
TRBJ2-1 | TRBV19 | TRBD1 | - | TGTGCCAGTCGACAGGGGGGCTACAATGAGCAGTTCTTC | CASRQGGYNEQFF
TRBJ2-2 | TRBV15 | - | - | TGTGCCACCAGCGAAGATAACCGCGGGATGAACACCGGGGAGCTGTTTTTT | CATSEDNRGMNTGELFF
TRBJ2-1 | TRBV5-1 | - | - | TGCGCCAGCAGCTTGGTAGACTCGGCGGGTGAGCAGTTCTTC | CASSLVDSAGEQFF
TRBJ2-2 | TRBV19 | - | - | TGTGCCAGTAGTAGGCGGGGACTCACCGGGGAGCTGTTTTTT | CASSRRGLTGELFF
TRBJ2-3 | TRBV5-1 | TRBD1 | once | TGCGCCAGCAGCTCAGGGGACAGGGAGGAGACAGATACGCAGTATTTT | CASSSGDREETDTQYF
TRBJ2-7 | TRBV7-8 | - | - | TGTGCCAGCAGCTACCAACCACCGGGAAGCTCCTACGAGCAGTACTTC | CASSYQPPGSSYEQYF
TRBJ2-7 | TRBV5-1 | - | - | TGCGCCAGCAGCGAGACGAACAGCTTACTAGCCTACGAGCAGTACTTC | CASSETNSLLAYEQYF
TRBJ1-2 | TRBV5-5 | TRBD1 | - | TGTGCCAGCAGCTTGGCAGGGGGGCCTACGGAGGCCTATGGCTACACCTTC | CASSLAGGPTEAYGYTF
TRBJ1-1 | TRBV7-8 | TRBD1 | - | TGTGCCAGCAGCTTAGGGGGACAGGGGGCCGCCGGGGACACTGAAGCTTTCTTT | CASSLGGQGAAGDTEAFF
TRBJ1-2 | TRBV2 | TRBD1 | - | TGTGCCAGCAGTGACCTTAGACAGGGGTATGGCTACACCTTC | CASSDLRQGYGYTF
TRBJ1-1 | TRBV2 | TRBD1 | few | TGTGCCAGCAGGGGACAGGGGAACACTGAAGCTTTCTTT | CASRGQGNTEAFF